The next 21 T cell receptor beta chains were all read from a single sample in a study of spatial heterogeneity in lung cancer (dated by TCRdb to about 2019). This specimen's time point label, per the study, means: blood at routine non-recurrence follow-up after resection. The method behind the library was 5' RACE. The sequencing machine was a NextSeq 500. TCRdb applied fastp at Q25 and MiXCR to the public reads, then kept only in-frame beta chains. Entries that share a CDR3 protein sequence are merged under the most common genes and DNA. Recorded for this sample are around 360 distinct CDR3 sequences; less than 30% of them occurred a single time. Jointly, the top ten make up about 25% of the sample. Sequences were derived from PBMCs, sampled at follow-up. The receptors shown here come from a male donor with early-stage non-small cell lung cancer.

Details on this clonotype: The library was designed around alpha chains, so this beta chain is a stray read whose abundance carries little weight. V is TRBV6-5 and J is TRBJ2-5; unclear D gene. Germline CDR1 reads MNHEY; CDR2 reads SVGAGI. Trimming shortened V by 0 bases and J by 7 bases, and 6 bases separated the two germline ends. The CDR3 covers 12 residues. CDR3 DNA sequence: TGTGCCAGCAGTTACTCGACGGGGACCCAGTACTTC. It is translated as CASSYSTGTQYF.

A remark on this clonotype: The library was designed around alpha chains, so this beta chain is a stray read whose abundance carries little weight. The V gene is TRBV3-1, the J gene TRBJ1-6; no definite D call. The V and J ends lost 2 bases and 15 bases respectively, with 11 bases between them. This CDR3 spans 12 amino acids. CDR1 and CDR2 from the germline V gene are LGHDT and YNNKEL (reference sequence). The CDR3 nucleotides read TGTGCCAGCAGCCAAAATAGGCGGCGCCTCCACTTT. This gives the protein CASSQNRRRLHF.

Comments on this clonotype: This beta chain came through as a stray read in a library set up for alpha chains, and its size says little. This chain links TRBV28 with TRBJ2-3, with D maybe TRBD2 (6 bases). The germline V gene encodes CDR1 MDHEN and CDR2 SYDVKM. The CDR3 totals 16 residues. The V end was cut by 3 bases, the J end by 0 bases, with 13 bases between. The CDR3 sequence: CASSFRGYSSTDTQYF. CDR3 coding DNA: TGTGCCAGCAGTTTCCGGGGGTACTCTAGCACAGATACGCAGTATTTT.

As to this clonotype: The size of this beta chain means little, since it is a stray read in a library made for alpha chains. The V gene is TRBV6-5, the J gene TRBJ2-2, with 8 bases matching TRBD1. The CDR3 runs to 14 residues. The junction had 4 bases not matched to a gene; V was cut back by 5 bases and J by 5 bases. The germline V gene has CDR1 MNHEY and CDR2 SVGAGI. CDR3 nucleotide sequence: TGTGCCAGCAGTGGGACAGGACTTACCGGGGAGCTGTTTTTT. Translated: CASSGTGLTGELFF.

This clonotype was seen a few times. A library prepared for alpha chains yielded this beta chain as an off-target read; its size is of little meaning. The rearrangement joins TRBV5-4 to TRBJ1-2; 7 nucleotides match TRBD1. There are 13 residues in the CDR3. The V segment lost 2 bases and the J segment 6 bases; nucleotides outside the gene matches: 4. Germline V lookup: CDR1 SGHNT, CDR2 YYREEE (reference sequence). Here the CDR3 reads CASSLEGGHGYTF. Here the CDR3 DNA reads TGTGCCAGCAGCTTAGAAGGGGGCCATGGCTACACCTTC.

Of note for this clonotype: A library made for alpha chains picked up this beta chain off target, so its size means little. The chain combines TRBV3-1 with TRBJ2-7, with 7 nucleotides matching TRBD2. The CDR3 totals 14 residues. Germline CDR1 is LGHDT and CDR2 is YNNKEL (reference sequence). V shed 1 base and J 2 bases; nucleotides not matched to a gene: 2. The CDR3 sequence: CASSQASGAYEQYF. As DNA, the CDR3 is TGTGCCAGCAGCCAAGCCAGCGGGGCCTACGAGCAGTACTTC.

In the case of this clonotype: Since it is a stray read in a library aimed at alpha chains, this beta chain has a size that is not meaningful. The chain's CDR3 is CASSLDTGNYEQYF. The DNA of the CDR3 is TGCGCCAGCAGCTTGGATACAGGGAACTACGAGCAGTACTTC. The gene calls are TRBV5-1 and TRBJ2-7, with D maybe TRBD1 (6 bases). CDR3 length: 14 residues. In germline, CDR1 is SGHRS, CDR2 YFSETQ. The ends were cut back, 0 bases at V and 3 bases at J, with 10 bases in the middle.

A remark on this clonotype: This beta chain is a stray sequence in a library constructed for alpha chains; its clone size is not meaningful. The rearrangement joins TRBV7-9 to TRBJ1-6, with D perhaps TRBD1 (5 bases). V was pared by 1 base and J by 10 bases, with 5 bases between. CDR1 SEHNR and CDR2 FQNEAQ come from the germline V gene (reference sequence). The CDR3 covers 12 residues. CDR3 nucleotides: TGTGCCAGCAGCTTAGGGGGGTCACCCCTCCACTTT. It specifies CASSLGGSPLHF.

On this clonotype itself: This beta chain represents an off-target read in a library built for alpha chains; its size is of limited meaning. CDR3 amino acids: CASSQDAGNTGELFF. The CDR3 DNA reads TGTGCCAGCAGCCAAGACGCGGGGAACACCGGGGAGCTGTTTTTT. The chain is built from TRBV3-1 and TRBJ2-2; D may be TRBD2 (5 bases). This CDR3 spans 15 amino acids. Germline lookup yields CDR1 LGHDT and CDR2 YNNKEL (reference sequence). Trimming took off 0 bases at V and 1 base at J, with 6 bases between the two ends.

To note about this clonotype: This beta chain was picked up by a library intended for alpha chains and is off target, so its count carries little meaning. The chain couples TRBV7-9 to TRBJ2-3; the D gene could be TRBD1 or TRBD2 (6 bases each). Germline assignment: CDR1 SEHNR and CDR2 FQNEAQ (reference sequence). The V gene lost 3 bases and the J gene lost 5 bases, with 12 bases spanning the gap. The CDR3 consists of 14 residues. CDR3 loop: CASSFLEGEDTQYF. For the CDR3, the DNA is TGTGCCAGCAGCTTTCTGGAGGGGGAAGATACGCAGTATTTT.

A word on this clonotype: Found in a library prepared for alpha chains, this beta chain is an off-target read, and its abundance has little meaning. Here the CDR3 reads CASSTSLTNEQYF. CDR3 nucleotide sequence: TGTGCCAGCTCAACCAGTCTTACTAACGAGCAGTACTTC. The chain couples TRBV18 to TRBJ2-7; D is unclear. The CDR3 runs to 13 residues. The V gene lost 5 bases and the J gene lost 5 bases, with 13 bases spanning the gap. Per germline, CDR1 KGHSH and CDR2 LQKENI.

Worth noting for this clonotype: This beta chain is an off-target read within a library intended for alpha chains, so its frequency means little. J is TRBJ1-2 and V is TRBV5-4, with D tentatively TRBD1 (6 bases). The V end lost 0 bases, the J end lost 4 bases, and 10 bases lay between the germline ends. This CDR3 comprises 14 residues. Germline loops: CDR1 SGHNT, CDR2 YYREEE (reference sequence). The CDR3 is CASSLADSVYGYTF. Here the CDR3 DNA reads TGTGCCAGCAGCTTGGCGGACAGTGTCTATGGCTACACCTTC.

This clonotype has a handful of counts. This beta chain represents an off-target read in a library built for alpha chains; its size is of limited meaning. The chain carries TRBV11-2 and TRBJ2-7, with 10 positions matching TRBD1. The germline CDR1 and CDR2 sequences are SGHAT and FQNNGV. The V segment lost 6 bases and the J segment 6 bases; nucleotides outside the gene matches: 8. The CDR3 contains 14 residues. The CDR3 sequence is CASRAGTGDPEQYF. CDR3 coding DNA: TGTGCCAGCAGAGCCGGGACAGGGGACCCCGAGCAGTACTTC.

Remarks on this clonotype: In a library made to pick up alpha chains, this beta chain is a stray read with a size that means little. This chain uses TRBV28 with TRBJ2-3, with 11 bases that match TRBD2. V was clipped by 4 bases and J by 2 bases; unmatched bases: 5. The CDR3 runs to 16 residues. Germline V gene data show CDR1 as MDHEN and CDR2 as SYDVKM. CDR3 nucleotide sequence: TGTGCCAGCAGTTCCCCACTAGCGGGAGACACAGATACGCAGTATTTT. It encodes CASSSPLAGDTDTQYF.

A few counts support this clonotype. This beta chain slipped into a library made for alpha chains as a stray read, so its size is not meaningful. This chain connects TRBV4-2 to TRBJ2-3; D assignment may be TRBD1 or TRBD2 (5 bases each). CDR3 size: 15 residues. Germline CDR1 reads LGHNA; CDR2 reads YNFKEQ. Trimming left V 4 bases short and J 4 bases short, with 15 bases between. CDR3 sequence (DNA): TGTGCCAGCAGCCGGGCAGAGGGGCGATCAGATACGCAGTATTTT. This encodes CASSRAEGRSDTQYF.

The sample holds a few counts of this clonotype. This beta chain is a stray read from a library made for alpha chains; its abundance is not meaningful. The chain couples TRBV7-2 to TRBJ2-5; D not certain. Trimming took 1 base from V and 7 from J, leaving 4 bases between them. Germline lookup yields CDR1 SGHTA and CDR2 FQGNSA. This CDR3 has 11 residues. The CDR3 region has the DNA TGTGCCAGCAGCTTAGTTCGGACCCAGTACTTC. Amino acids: CASSLVRTQYF.

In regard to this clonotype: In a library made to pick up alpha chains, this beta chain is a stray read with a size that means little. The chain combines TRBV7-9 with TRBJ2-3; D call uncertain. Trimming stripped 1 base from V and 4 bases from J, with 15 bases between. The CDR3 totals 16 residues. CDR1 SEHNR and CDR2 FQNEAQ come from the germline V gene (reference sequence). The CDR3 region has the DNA TGTGCCAGCAGCTTAGGTTACAGCTTTGAGGCAGATACGCAGTATTTT. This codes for CASSLGYSFEADTQYF.

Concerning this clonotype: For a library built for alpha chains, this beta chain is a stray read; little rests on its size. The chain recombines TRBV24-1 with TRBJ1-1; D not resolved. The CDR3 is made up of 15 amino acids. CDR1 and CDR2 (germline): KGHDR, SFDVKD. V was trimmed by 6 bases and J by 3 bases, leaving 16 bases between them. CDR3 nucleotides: TGTGCCACCAGTTCCGGGTCGAGAGTCGACACTGAAGCTTTCTTT. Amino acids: CATSSGSRVDTEAFF.

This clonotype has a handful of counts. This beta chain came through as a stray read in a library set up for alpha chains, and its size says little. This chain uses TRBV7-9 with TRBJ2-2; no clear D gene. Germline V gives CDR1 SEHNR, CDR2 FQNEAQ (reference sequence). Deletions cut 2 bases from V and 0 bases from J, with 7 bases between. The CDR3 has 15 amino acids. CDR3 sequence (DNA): TGTGCCAGCAGCTTATTCCTGGCGAACACCGGGGAGCTGTTTTTT. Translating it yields CASSLFLANTGELFF.

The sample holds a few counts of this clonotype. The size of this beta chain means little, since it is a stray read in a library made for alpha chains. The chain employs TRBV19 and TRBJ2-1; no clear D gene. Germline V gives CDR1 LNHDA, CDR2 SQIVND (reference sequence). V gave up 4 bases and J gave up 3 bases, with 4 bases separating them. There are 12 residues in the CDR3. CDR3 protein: CASSTDYNEQFF. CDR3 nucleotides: TGTGCCAGTAGTACAGACTACAATGAGCAGTTCTTC.

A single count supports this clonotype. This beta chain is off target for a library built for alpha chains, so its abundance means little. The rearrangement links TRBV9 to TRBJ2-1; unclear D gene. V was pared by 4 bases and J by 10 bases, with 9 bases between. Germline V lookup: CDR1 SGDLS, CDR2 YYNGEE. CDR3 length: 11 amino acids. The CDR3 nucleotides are TGTGCCAGCAGCTCCCGACGCGAGCAGTTCTTC. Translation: CASSSRREQFF.